This T cell receptor (beta chain) was captured by sequencing in a study of cytomegalovirus exposure and HLA in healthy donors. Note on this clone: Its antigen remains unknown.

The CDR3 is 13 amino acids. V was trimmed by 2 bases and J by 12 bases, leaving 14 bases between them. The V gene's germline CDR1 is SEHNR and CDR2 FQNEAQ (reference sequence). General study points: In a later analysis, a genetic analysis reported fewer productive-TCR N-insertions in an Asian-associated ancestry cluster than the cohort average.

PCR was performed using 60 Vbeta and 13 Jbeta primers. Generated by immunoSEQ multiplex PCR, the TCRdb table keeps only in-frame clones and is missing some. The sample has 150,000 to 200,000 clones, around nine tenths seen once. This receptor was identified in a young woman in good health and CMV-seronegative. The chain is built from TRBV7-9 and TRBJ2-1, with a tentative D call TRBD1 (7 bases). Input material: PBMCs. The CDR3 spells CASSLQGGPGQFF. The DNA for the CDR3 is TGTGCCAGCAGCTTACAGGGGGGTCCAGGGCAGTTCTTC.